The entry below describes one T cell receptor beta chain. Its antigen is as yet unknown. The data derive from a study of T cells in localized non-small cell lung cancer. Study conclusions and caveats: Heterogeneity remains possible, as sequencing covered one tumor region only. The study linked higher blood T cell density to longer overall survival. Uninvolved adjacent lung showed the highest T cell clonality, exceeding tumor. Among the top 100 tumor clones, a median around 57 appeared in adjacent lung.

This table comes from immunoSEQ multiplex PCR, and its TCRdb copy is limited to in-frame clones, with some not included. Seen here are 20,000 to 30,000 clones, approximately 85% observed once, and the top ten hold approximately 4%. V was shortened by 4 bases and J by 5 bases, with 16 bases between the two germline ends. The germline CDR1 and CDR2 sequences are SGDLS and YYNGEE. CDR3 length: 14 amino acids. The rearrangement joins TRBV9 to TRBJ2-7, with D perhaps TRBD2 (6 bases). The receptor was isolated from a woman aged 35-75 years with stage I lung adenocarcinoma. The sample in question was peripheral blood, obtained before any cancer treatment. The DNA for the CDR3 is TGTGCCAGCAGCCCGAGGACCTGCGGGGACGAGCAGTACTTC. This gives the protein CASSPRTCGDEQYF.